This TCR beta chain was retrieved from a study of blood T cells in healthy people across ages. The study, taken as a whole, reports: With age, beta diversity per million T cells declined roughly linearly, significantly by about 37.

Then a second PCR, running about 7 to 11 cycles, was carried out with a sample-barcoded 5' primer and a J-beta primer mix. TCRdb ran MiXCR on the 5' RACE reads and lists one entry per CDR3 protein. The repertoire holds 800,000 to 900,000 distinct CDR3 sequences, with about 62% as singletons. On this clonotype itself: The antigen remains undetermined.

The germline V gene has CDR1 DFQATT and CDR2 SNEGSKA (reference sequence). The V segment lost 6 bases and the J segment 7 bases; nucleotides outside the gene matches: 9. The CDR3 consists of 13 residues. The source of this sequence is a man aged 30 to 45 in good health. This chain links TRBV20-1 with TRBJ2-1; 7 bases agree with TRBD1. Sequencing input: blood. CDR3 in amino acids: CSARKTGRNEQFF. Written as DNA, the CDR3 is TGCAGTGCAAGAAAGACAGGGCGGAATGAGCAGTTCTTC.